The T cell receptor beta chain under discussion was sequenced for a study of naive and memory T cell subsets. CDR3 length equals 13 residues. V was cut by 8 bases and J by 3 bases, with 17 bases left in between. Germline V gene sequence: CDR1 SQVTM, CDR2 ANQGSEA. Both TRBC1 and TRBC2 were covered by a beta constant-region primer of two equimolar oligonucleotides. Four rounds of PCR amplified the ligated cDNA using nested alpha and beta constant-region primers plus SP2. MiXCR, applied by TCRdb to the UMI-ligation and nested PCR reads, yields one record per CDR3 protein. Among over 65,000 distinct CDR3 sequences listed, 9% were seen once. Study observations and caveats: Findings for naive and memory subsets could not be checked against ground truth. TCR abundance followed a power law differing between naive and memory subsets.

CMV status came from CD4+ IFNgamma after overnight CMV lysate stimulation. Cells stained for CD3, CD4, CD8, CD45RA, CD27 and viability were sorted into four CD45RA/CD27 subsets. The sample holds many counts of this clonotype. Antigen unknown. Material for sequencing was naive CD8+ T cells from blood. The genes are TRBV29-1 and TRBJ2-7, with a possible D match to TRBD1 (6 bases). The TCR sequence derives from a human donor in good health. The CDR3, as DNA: TGCAGCTTCTACGGGACATCCGACTACGAGCAGTACTTC. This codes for CSFYGTSDYEQYF.